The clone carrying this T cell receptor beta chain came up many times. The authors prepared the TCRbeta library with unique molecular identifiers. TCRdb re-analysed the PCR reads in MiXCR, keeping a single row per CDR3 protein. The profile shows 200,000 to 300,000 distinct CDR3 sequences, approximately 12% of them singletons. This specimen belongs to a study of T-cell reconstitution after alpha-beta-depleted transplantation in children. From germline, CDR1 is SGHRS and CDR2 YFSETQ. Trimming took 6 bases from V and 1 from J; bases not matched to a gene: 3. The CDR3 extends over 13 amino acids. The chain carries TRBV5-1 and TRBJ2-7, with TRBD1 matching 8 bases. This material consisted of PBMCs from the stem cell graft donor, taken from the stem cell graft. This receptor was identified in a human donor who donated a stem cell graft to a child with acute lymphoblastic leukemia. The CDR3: CASTRTGSYEQYF. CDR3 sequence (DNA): TGCGCCAGCACAAGGACAGGGTCCTACGAGCAGTACTTC.